The 27 T cell receptor beta chains below come from one sample, sequenced in a study of shared clonotypes between healthy human individuals. The assay was immunoSEQ multiplex PCR, and TCRdb's table has in-frame clones only and misses some. This table has some 690,000 clones, roughly 88% appearing once. Input material: memory CD8+ T cells from PBMCs. As to subset: CD45RO+ cells pooled with CCR7-negative TemRA cells. The receptors here all came from a man between 18 and 29 years old in good health. Some clones in this sample may be carry-over from other donors' samples.

This clone has just one count. The chain couples TRBV7-6 to TRBJ2-7, with 8 positions matching TRBD2. The V segment lost 1 base and the J segment 6 bases; nucleotides outside the gene matches: 11. Germline V CDR1 and CDR2: SGHVS, FNYEAQ. The CDR3 has 16 amino acids. In DNA form, the CDR3 reads TGTGCCAGCAGCTTAGGGTCCTTGTCGGGAGGGGGCGAGCAGTACTTC. Translation: CASSLGSLSGGGEQYF.

The rearrangement links TRBV5-3 to TRBJ2-2; D is perhaps TRBD2 (5 bases). TRBV5-3 falls under the ORF class, with uncertain function. The CDR3 spans 17 residues. The germline V and J ends were trimmed by 4 bases and 1 base, with 17 bases remaining between them. The DNA of the CDR3 is TGTGCCAGAAGCCGGTGGCCGCTAGCCATGAACACCGGGGAGCTGTTTTTT. Protein: CARSRWPLAMNTGELFF.

The chain links TRBV19 to TRBJ1-5, with 7 bases lining up with TRBD1. The CDR3 contains 14 residues. CDR1 and CDR2 (germline): LNHDA, SQIVND (reference sequence). Germline trimming cut 6 bases from V and 6 bases from J; bases unmatched to any gene: 8. The CDR3 reads CASREGAGIQPQHF. The CDR3 DNA follows: TGTGCCAGTAGAGAGGGGGCAGGGATTCAGCCCCAGCATTTT. Using reference TRBV19 and TRBJ1-5 for the parts outside the CDR3, the full variable domain is DGGITQSPKYLFRKEGQNVTLSCEQNLNHDAMYWYRQDPGQGLRLIYYSQIVNDFQKGDIAEGYSVSREKKESFPLTVTSAQKNPTAFYLCASREGAGIQPQHFGDGTRLSIL.

V is TRBV7-9 and J is TRBJ2-1, with a weak D call TRBD2 (6 bases). V was pared by 4 bases and J by 6 bases, with 13 bases between. This CDR3 spans 14 amino acids. Germline V gene data show CDR1 as SEHNR and CDR2 as FQNEAQ (reference sequence). This CDR3 is CASSSPPGGNEQFF. CDR3 nucleotide sequence: TGTGCCAGCAGCTCCCCACCCGGGGGCAATGAGCAGTTCTTC.

This clone was found a few times. CDR3 sequence: CSVVGQPNTGELFF. CDR3 coding DNA: TGCAGCGTGGTGGGACAGCCGAACACCGGGGAGCTGTTTTTT. The rearrangement joins TRBV29-1 to TRBJ2-2; TRBD1 aligns across 7 bases. The ends lost 6 bases at V and 0 bases at J; junction bases unmatched: 4. CDR3 length: 14 amino acids. The germline gives CDR1 SQVTM, CDR2 ANQGSEA.

The gene calls are TRBV28 and TRBJ1-5; D is unclear. Germline V gene sequence: CDR1 MDHEN, CDR2 SYDVKM. The V end was cut by 3 bases, the J end by 10 bases, with 13 bases between. The CDR3 runs to 13 residues. CDR3: CASSFVLSHPQHF. The CDR3 nucleotides are TGTGCCAGCAGTTTTGTTTTGTCCCATCCCCAGCATTTT.

This clone showed up just a few times. This sequence joins TRBV10-3 and TRBJ2-1; possibly TRBD1 for D (6 bases). Germline V gene lookup returns CDR1 ENHRY and CDR2 SYGVKD. V dropped 0 bases and J dropped 0 bases, with 6 bases sitting between them. The CDR3 length is 15 residues. The chain's CDR3 is CAISESGGSYNEQFF. The CDR3 nucleotides read TGTGCCATCAGTGAGTCAGGGGGCTCCTACAATGAGCAGTTCTTC.

This clone came up once. The V call is TRBV25-1, the J call TRBJ2-6, with D uncertain. Trimming took 0 bases from V and 0 from J, leaving 6 bases between them. Germline lookup yields CDR1 MGHDK and CDR2 SYGVNS. CDR3 length: 16 amino acids. CDR3 in amino acids: CASSEYGSSGANVLTF. CDR3 nucleotide sequence: TGTGCCAGCAGTGAATATGGTAGCTCTGGGGCCAACGTCCTGACTTTC. The entire variable domain, with the rest obtained from reference TRBV25-1 and TRBJ2-6, is as follows: EADIYQTPRYLVIGTGKKITLECSQTMGHDKMYWYQQDPGMELHLIHYSYGVNSTEKGDLSSESTVSRIRTEHFPLTLESARPSHTSQYLCASSEYGSSGANVLTFGAGSRLTVL.

The rearrangement joins TRBV19 to TRBJ2-4; 10 bases align to TRBD2. The CDR3 totals 14 residues. The ends lost 7 bases at V and 7 bases at J; junction bases unmatched: 7. CDR1 and CDR2 (germline): LNHDA, SQIVND (reference sequence). In DNA form, the CDR3 reads TGTGCCAGTATGATAGCGGGAGGCATGAACATTCAGTACTTC. Protein product: CASMIAGGMNIQYF.

This chain links TRBV15 with TRBJ2-7; TRBD1 is a possible D gene (7 bases). V was trimmed by 5 bases and J by 1 base, leaving 12 bases between them. Germline CDR1 and CDR2: LNHNV and YYDKDF (reference sequence). The CDR3 has 14 residues. The CDR3 loop reads CATSGQGGSYEQYF. CDR3 DNA: TGTGCCACCAGCGGGCAGGGGGGTTCCTACGAGCAGTACTTC.

As DNA, the CDR3 is TGTGCCATCATGAAACCAAACACCGGGGAGCTGTTTTTT. Translation: CAIMKPNTGELFF. The J gene is TRBJ2-2, the V gene TRBV10-3, with no clear D. Germline CDR1 is ENHRY and CDR2 is SYGVKD. Trimming pared 7 bases from V and 2 bases from J, leaving 8 bases between. The CDR3 covers 13 residues.

The J gene is TRBJ2-7, the V gene TRBV9, with D unclear. The ends were cut back, 0 bases at V and 3 bases at J, with 13 bases in the middle. The CDR3 is made up of 15 amino acids. Germline loops: CDR1 SGDLS, CDR2 YYNGEE. CDR3 sequence: CASSVDPDDHYEQYF. The CDR3 DNA reads TGTGCCAGCAGCGTAGATCCAGACGATCACTACGAGCAGTACTTC.

This clone was observed once. The chain recombines TRBV5-8 with TRBJ1-1; D gene ambiguous. The length of the CDR3 is 16 residues. Germline V gene data show CDR1 as SGHTS and CDR2 as YDEGEE. The V end was cut by 0 bases, the J end by 5 bases, with 17 bases between. The CDR3 here is CASSLDPSKVYTEAFF. CDR3 nucleotides: TGTGCCAGCAGCTTGGATCCTTCCAAGGTGTATACTGAAGCTTTCTTT.

The chain carries TRBV19 and TRBJ1-1; D gene uncertain. In germline, CDR1 is LNHDA, CDR2 SQIVND (reference sequence). V lost 5 bases to trimming and J lost 0 bases, with 4 bases between them. CDR3 length: 12 amino acids. The CDR3 loop reads CASSLMNTEAFF. The CDR3, as DNA: TGTGCCAGTAGTCTTATGAACACTGAAGCTTTCTTT.

The J gene is TRBJ1-2, the V gene TRBV7-2; no clear D. The CDR3 length is 15 residues. V was shortened by 4 bases and J by 4 bases, with 16 bases between the two germline ends. Germline V gene data show CDR1 as SGHTA and CDR2 as FQGNSA. The DNA of the CDR3 is TGTGCCAGCAGCTCCCACATACCAGAGCGCTATGGCTACACCTTC. It specifies CASSSHIPERYGYTF. The full variable domain, rest sourced from reference TRBV7-2 and TRBJ1-2, is GAGVSQSPSNKVTEKGKDVELRCDPISGHTALYWYRQSLGQGLEFLIYFQGNSAPDKSGLPSDRFSAERTGGSVSTLTIQRTQQEDSAVYLCASSSHIPERYGYTFGSGTRLTVV.

The chain combines TRBV5-1 with TRBJ1-2; D might be TRBD1 (6 bases). The germline gives CDR1 SGHRS, CDR2 YFSETQ. Trimming took 2 bases from V and 8 from J, leaving 10 bases between them. The CDR3 extends over 12 amino acids. CDR3 in amino acids: CASSLEGVGYTF. The CDR3 DNA sequence: TGCGCCAGCAGCTTAGAGGGGGTCGGCTACACCTTC.

The J gene is TRBJ1-2, the V gene TRBV11-2; 9 bases align to TRBD1. Germline V gene sequence: CDR1 SGHAT, CDR2 FQNNGV. The CDR3 length is 15 residues. The V segment lost 7 bases and the J segment 8 bases; nucleotides outside the gene matches: 14. The CDR3 nucleotides are TGTGCCAGCACTCTGGGCCCGACAGGGGGGCGAGGCTACACCTTC. This translates into CASTLGPTGGRGYTF.

The chain recombines TRBV9 with TRBJ2-7, with TRBD1 as a possible D gene (5 bases). Germline CDR1 reads SGDLS; CDR2 reads YYNGEE. Trimming pared 0 bases from V and 2 bases from J, leaving 9 bases between. The CDR3 is 14 residues long. CDR3 region: CASSVDRSPYEQYF. CDR3 coding DNA: TGTGCCAGCAGCGTAGACAGGTCCCCCTACGAGCAGTACTTC.

A single count supports this clone. The chain uses TRBV9 and TRBJ2-3; 12 positions agree with TRBD2. V was clipped by 1 base and J by 5 bases; unmatched bases: 8. CDR1 is SGDLS, CDR2 YYNGEE, per germline. The length of the CDR3 is 17 residues. CDR3 in amino acids: CASSVHLLAGGLDTQYF. The DNA of the CDR3 is TGTGCCAGCAGCGTACACTTACTAGCGGGAGGTTTAGATACGCAGTATTTT.

A few counts support this clone. The V and J genes are TRBV11-2 and TRBJ2-1; tentatively, D is TRBD2 (5 bases). V dropped 6 bases and J dropped 10 bases, with 13 bases sitting between them. The CDR3 covers 12 residues. The germline V gene has CDR1 SGHAT and CDR2 FQNNGV. CDR3 sequence (DNA): TGTGCCAGCAGAACGGACTCGACCGAGCAGTTCTTC. It codes for CASRTDSTEQFF.

The sample holds a few counts of this clone. The CDR3 DNA sequence: TGCGCCAGCAGTGATTCCGACAGGGAATCGTCCGAGCAGTACTTC. This gives the protein CASSDSDRESSEQYF. This chain uses TRBV10-1 with TRBJ2-7; 7 nucleotides line up with TRBD1. Germline CDR1 and CDR2: WNHNN and SYGVQD (reference sequence). The CDR3 covers 15 residues. V gave up 3 bases and J gave up 6 bases; unmatched junction bases: 11.

This chain connects TRBV14 to TRBJ2-1, with TRBD2 as a possible D gene (6 bases). This CDR3 is 17 amino acids long. V lost 2 bases, J lost 6 bases, and 20 bases lay in between. Germline-derived CDR1 and CDR2 are SGHDN and FVKESK. The CDR3 sequence is CASSQSGRLGGRNEQFF. The CDR3 region has the DNA TGTGCCAGCAGCCAATCAGGGAGGTTGGGAGGACGCAATGAGCAGTTCTTC.

The chain joins TRBV6-4 to TRBJ1-5, with D unclear. This CDR3 has 14 residues. CDR1 is MRHNA, CDR2 SNTAGT, per germline. V lost 4 bases, J lost 0 bases, and 7 bases lay in between. The CDR3 DNA follows: TGTGCCAGCAGTGCTGAGGCTAGCAATCAGCCCCAGCATTTT. It encodes CASSAEASNQPQHF.

CDR3 amino acids: CASSSISTDTQYF. In nucleotides, the CDR3 is TGTGCCAGCAGTTCCATTAGCACAGATACGCAGTATTTT. The chain has TRBV27 and TRBJ2-3; D gene unclear. The germline gives CDR1 MNHEY, CDR2 SMNVEV (reference sequence). Trimming cost V 4 bases and J 0 bases, with 5 bases left between them. CDR3 length equals 13 residues.

The chain couples TRBV7-2 to TRBJ1-2; no clear D. Looked up from germline, CDR1 is SGHTA and CDR2 is FQGNSA. CDR3 length: 15 residues. With 4 bases removed from V and 2 bases from J, the gap between germline ends came to 14 bases. The CDR3 coding sequence is TGTGCCAGCAGCTATAGACACTTGGCGAACTATGGCTACACCTTC. It is translated as CASSYRHLANYGYTF.

The V gene is TRBV2, the J gene TRBJ2-1; 9 positions agree with TRBD2. Germline V gene sequence: CDR1 SNHLY, CDR2 FYNNEI. The ends lost 4 bases at V and 0 bases at J; junction bases unmatched: 7. The CDR3 is made up of 17 amino acids. CDR3 residues: CASSVTSGSSSYNEQFF. CDR3 in DNA: TGTGCCAGCAGTGTGACTAGCGGTTCGAGCTCCTACAATGAGCAGTTCTTC.

V gene TRBV4-3 combines with J gene TRBJ1-5, with 7 nucleotides matching TRBD1. Germline V lookup: CDR1 LGHNA, CDR2 YSLEER. This CDR3 is built from 16 residues. V lost 0 bases and J lost 7; bases outside the gene matches: 9. For the CDR3, the DNA is TGCGCCAGCAGCCAAGATATTCAGGGGGAAAACCAGCCCCAGCATTTT. Its protein is CASSQDIQGENQPQHF.